The 17 T cell receptor beta chains presented below share a single source sample, sequenced in a study of CD8 T cells in Susac syndrome (dated by TCRdb to the late 2010s). Library prep was done by the immunoSEQ multiplex PCR assay. RNA was extracted using the RNeasy kit, and about 0.45 to 1 ug of the RNA was reverse transcribed with random hexamers. TCRdb reprocessing: public reads trimmed at Q25 with fastp, clones called with MiXCR, in-frame beta chains kept. Under each unique CDR3 protein, matching rows form one entry showing the most common genes and DNA. Counted in this sample were 73,000 or so distinct CDR3 sequences; approximately 94% of them appeared once. The leading ten clones occupy about 0.38% of the sample. Sequencing was performed on CD8+ T cells from PBMCs. These receptors were obtained from a human donor with multiple sclerosis.

The CDR3 bases are TGTGCCAGCAGTTTCTACGTTGCCTATGGCTACACCTTC. Protein: CASSFYVAYGYTF. V gene TRBV12-3 or TRBV12-4 combines with J gene TRBJ1-2, with D unresolved. V was shortened by 3 bases and J by 4 bases, with 9 bases between the two germline ends. The CDR3 length is 13 residues.

The chain couples TRBV12-3 or TRBV12-4 to TRBJ1-4, with D tentatively TRBD1 (5 bases). The CDR3 runs to 14 residues. Between the trimmed V and J ends, which lost 7 bases and 1 base, there was a span of 10 bases. CDR3 amino acids: CASTPQGTNEKLFF. The CDR3 DNA reads TGTGCCAGCACCCCCCAGGGAACTAATGAAAAACTGTTTTTT.

The rearrangement links TRBV9 to TRBJ2-5; D gene ambiguous. The CDR3 length is 13 residues. The V and J ends lost 3 bases and 3 bases respectively, with 9 bases between them. Per germline, CDR1 SGDLS and CDR2 YYNGEE. CDR3 sequence (DNA): TGTGCCAGCAGCGGGGAAGGGAAAGAGACCCAGTACTTC. It is translated as CASSGEGKETQYF.

V gene TRBV7-9 combines with J gene TRBJ1-4; D is uncertain. The V and J ends lost 4 bases and 0 bases respectively, with 9 bases between them. This CDR3 region has 15 residues. Germline CDR1 is SEHNR and CDR2 is FQNEAQ (reference sequence). CDR3 protein: CASSSPMATNEKLFF. The CDR3 DNA is TGTGCCAGCAGCTCGCCCATGGCAACTAATGAAAAACTGTTTTTT. Variable domain in full (rest from reference TRBV7-9 and TRBJ1-4): DTGVSQNPRHKITKRGQNVTFRCDPISEHNRLYWYRQTLGQGPEFLTYFQNEAQLEKSRLLSDRFSAERPKGSFSTLEIQRTEQGDSAMYLCASSSPMATNEKLFFGSGTQLSVL.

This chain joins TRBV3-1 and TRBJ2-7; a weak D match, TRBD1 (6 bases). The V gene's germline CDR1 is LGHDT and CDR2 YNNKEL (reference sequence). CDR3 length: 15 amino acids. V gave up 1 base and J gave up 1 base, with 11 bases separating them. In DNA form, the CDR3 reads TGTGCCAGCAGCCAAGGCAGGGGCCCTTCCTACGAGCAGTACTTC. Translation gives CASSQGRGPSYEQYF.

This chain links TRBV25-1 with TRBJ1-2; D might be TRBD1 (6 bases). The CDR3 has 15 amino acids. V was pared by 2 bases and J by 2 bases, with 12 bases between. Per the germline V gene, CDR1 is MGHDK and CDR2 is SYGVNS. CDR3 loop: CASSETGNWNYGYTF. In DNA form, the CDR3 reads TGTGCCAGCAGTGAAACAGGGAATTGGAACTATGGCTACACCTTC.

This sequence joins TRBV18 and TRBJ2-7, with TRBD2 identical over 12 bases. The germline gives CDR1 KGHSH, CDR2 LQKENI. The CDR3 covers 15 residues. The junction had 8 bases not matched to a gene; V was cut back by 8 bases and J by 3 bases. The CDR3, as DNA: TGTGCCAGCGGAACTAGCGGGGGGCCAAACTACGAGCAGTACTTC. Its translation: CASGTSGGPNYEQYF. Full variable domain (rest looked up from reference TRBV18 and TRBJ2-7): NAGVMQNPRHLVRRRGQEARLRCSPMKGHSHVYWYRQLPEEGLKFMVYLQKENIIDESGMPKERFSAEFPKEGPSILRIQQVVRGDSAAYFCASGTSGGPNYEQYFGPGTRLTVT.

The chain joins TRBV5-4 to TRBJ2-1; 7 bases fit TRBD2. Trimming took 2 bases from V and 9 from J; bases not matched to a gene: 2. Germline V gene lookup returns CDR1 SGHNT and CDR2 YYREEE (reference sequence). CDR3 length: 12 residues. The CDR3 DNA reads as TGTGCCAGCAGCTTCGGACTAGTTGAGCAGTTCTTC. Encoded protein: CASSFGLVEQFF.

The chain carries TRBV5-6 and TRBJ1-1; no definite D call. Germline lookup yields CDR1 SGHDT and CDR2 YYEEEE. Trimming pared 5 bases from V and 1 base from J, leaving 9 bases between. This CDR3 comprises 13 residues. DNA for the CDR3: TGTGCCAGCAGAGCGATGGCGAACACTGAAGCTTTCTTT. Translation gives CASRAMANTEAFF.

This chain uses TRBV7-6 with TRBJ2-1; 7 positions agree with TRBD2. This CDR3 has 12 residues. Germline V lookup: CDR1 SGHVS, CDR2 FNYEAQ. Trimming cost V 1 base and J 10 bases; bases outside gene matches: 1. CDR3 sequence: CASSLVREEQFF. The CDR3 nucleotides are TGTGCCAGCAGCTTAGTGCGGGAGGAGCAGTTCTTC.

The rearrangement links TRBV10-3 to TRBJ1-1; D not resolved. V lost 3 bases and J 8 bases, leaving 10 bases between the germline ends. Looked up from germline, CDR1 is ENHRY and CDR2 is SYGVKD. This CDR3 region has 12 residues. The CDR3 sequence: CAISEVVGEAFF. The CDR3 DNA reads as TGTGCCATCAGTGAAGTCGTGGGAGAAGCTTTCTTT.

The CDR3 DNA follows: TGTGCCTGGAGCCCTGACTCGAATGAGCAGTTCTTC. It codes for CAWSPDSNEQFF. The J gene is TRBJ2-1, the V gene TRBV30; unclear D gene. Per germline, CDR1 GTSNPN and CDR2 SVGIG (reference sequence). This CDR3 is 12 amino acids long. Trimming took 3 bases from V and 7 from J, leaving 10 bases between them.

The CDR3, as DNA: TGCAGCGGGCCCGGACAGTATAATTCACCCCTCCACTTT. Amino acids: CSGPGQYNSPLHF. The chain carries TRBV29-1 and TRBJ1-6; D may be TRBD1 (6 bases). Germline CDR1 SQVTM, CDR2 ANQGSEA. Trimming removed 7 bases from V and 4 bases from J, with 11 bases in between. This CDR3 has 13 residues.

The chain employs TRBV7-9 and TRBJ2-3, with TRBD2 matching 7 bases. The CDR3 is 15 residues long. V shed 4 bases and J 0 bases; nucleotides not matched to a gene: 4. Germline CDR1 and CDR2: SEHNR and FQNEAQ (reference sequence). The CDR3 nucleotides are TGTGCCAGCAGCTCCGGACTAGAAAGCACAGATACGCAGTATTTT. Translation gives CASSSGLESTDTQYF.

CDR3: CASSRGTGTEAFF. Here the CDR3 DNA reads TGCGCCAGCAGTAGGGGAACAGGCACTGAAGCTTTCTTT. J is TRBJ1-1 and V is TRBV5-1; tentative D call: TRBD1 (5 bases). Germline values: CDR1 SGHRS, CDR2 YFSETQ. This CDR3 is 13 amino acids long. Trimming left V 5 bases short and J 4 bases short, with 12 bases between.

This sequence joins TRBV7-3 and TRBJ1-2, with D possibly matching TRBD1 (5 bases). The V gene's germline CDR1 is SGHTA and CDR2 FQGTGA. The CDR3 runs 12 residues. V gave up 10 bases and J gave up 8 bases, with 17 bases separating them. The CDR3 nucleotides read TGTGCCACTAGTGAGGGGATTAAGGGCTACACCTTC. Encoded protein: CATSEGIKGYTF.

J is TRBJ1-5 and V is TRBV27, with a weak D call TRBD1 (6 bases). Germline V CDR1 and CDR2: MNHEY, SMNVEV (reference sequence). V was shortened by 0 bases and J by 5 bases, with 11 bases between the two germline ends. The CDR3 length is 15 residues. In DNA, the CDR3 is TGTGCCAGCAGTTTATCGGCAGGGGTGTATCAGCCCCAGCATTTT. Translation gives CASSLSAGVYQPQHF.